This TCR beta chain was recovered during a study of blood T cell repertoires in COVID-19. Study-wide background: Sites in the United States, Italy and Spain provided acute and convalescent COVID-19 samples. PBMCs, B-cell-depleted T cells, or T cells were the source of the cDNA or gDNA that made up the material.

Original methodology: Estimates of nucleated cell counts were drawn from the amplification of reference gene primers. Here immunoSEQ multiplex PCR was the method, and the copy in TCRdb shows in-frame clones only, minus some. D and trimming were read from the DNA, whereas the V and J calls and clone size are those reported in that table. The table includes roughly 140,000 clones, 75% to 85% detected once. The CDR3 has 17 residues. V shed 6 bases and J 4 bases; nucleotides not matched to a gene: 16. Germline V gene data show CDR1 as LNHDA and CDR2 as SQIVND (reference sequence). This receptor was identified in a man between 60 and 75 years old with active or convalescent COVID-19. This chain connects TRBV19 to TRBJ2-5, with 8 bases aligning to TRBD2. The specimen was peripheral blood. The chain's CDR3 is CASRTTSDYRSGETQYF. The CDR3 nucleotides read TGTGCCAGTAGAACGACTAGCGACTACCGCTCGGGAGAGACCCAGTACTTC.